The TCR beta chain under discussion was sequenced for a study of early T cells in non-severe SARS-CoV-2 infection. Study at large: Unsorted whole-blood RNA was sequenced in bulk, leaving chains unpaired.

This clonotype was observed at least ten times. CDR3 length equals 16 residues. With 3 bases clipped from V and 6 bases from J, the junction kept 10 bases outside the gene matches. Germline CDR1 MNHEY, CDR2 SVGAGI. Molecules of cDNA were individually given unique molecular identifiers that were attached to them. TCRdb recomputed calls from the 5' RACE reads with MiXCR, one row per CDR3 protein. The data show about 30,000 distinct CDR3 sequences, with around 5.1% seen just once and approximately 23% held by the top ten. The V call is TRBV6-5, the J call TRBJ2-1; 8 nucleotides align to TRBD2. The source of this sequence is an adult who was a healthcare worker with PCR-confirmed SARS-CoV-2 infection or an uninfected control (not recorded which). The sequenced sample was whole blood. CDR3 sequence: CASSYSTSGGPNEQFF. For the CDR3, the DNA is TGTGCCAGCAGTTATTCCACTAGCGGAGGCCCCAATGAGCAGTTCTTC.